What follows are 19 T cell receptor beta chains derived from one specimen sequenced in a study of T cells expressing NK-cell markers. Reprocessing the 5' RACE reads, TCRdb reports a single entry for every CDR3 protein and omits DNA. Found here are a few hundred thousand distinct CDR3 sequences; the top ten clones hold approximately 3.6%. Sequencing was performed on blood T cells: a sorted CD56 or NKG2C T cell subset, CD4+ or CD8+ T cells, or bulk PBMC T cells (not recorded which). The receptors come from a man aged 18 to 29 in good health.

The V gene is TRBV10-3, the J gene TRBJ2-1; the TCRdb D gene call, TRBD2, has no DNA to confirm it. This CDR3 contains 13 residues. Germline V gene data show CDR1 as ENHRY and CDR2 as SYGVKD. The CDR3 protein is CAISLPSGREQFF.

This rearrangement joins TRBV5-6 to TRBJ1-1. Germline V gene sequence: CDR1 SGHDT, CDR2 YYEEEE. This CDR3 has 15 residues. CDR3 in amino acids: CASSLTKTWNTEAFF.

V gene TRBV6-5 combines with J gene TRBJ1-1; no DNA is available, so the TRBD1 call from TCRdb remains unchecked. Germline CDR1 MNHEY, CDR2 SVGAGI. CDR3 length equals 15 residues. The CDR3: CASSYTQGANTEAFF.

The rearrangement links TRBV5-1 to TRBJ2-3; TCRdb lists TRBD2, though no DNA is available to test this call. The CDR3 extends over 17 amino acids. Germline-derived CDR1 and CDR2 are SGHRS and YFSETQ. CDR3: CASSWGTSGKSTDTQYF.

This rearrangement joins TRBV5-1 to TRBJ2-5; without DNA, the TCRdb call of TRBD2 cannot be checked. CDR1 is SGHRS and CDR2 is YFSETQ in the germline V gene. The CDR3 has 14 amino acids. The CDR3 here is CASSATGGAETQYF.

The V gene is TRBV14, the J gene TRBJ2-1; TCRdb picks TRBD2, but there is no DNA to check that call. The CDR3 contains 15 residues. Germline V gives CDR1 SGHDN, CDR2 FVKESK. The CDR3 protein is CASSLPGTSRNEQFF.

V and J are TRBV12-3 or TRBV12-4 and TRBJ2-1; checking the TCRdb D call of TRBD2 is not possible without DNA. The CDR3 runs 13 residues. CDR3 loop: CASSLLMARAQFF.

This chain links TRBV5-5 with TRBJ1-5. CDR1 SGHKS and CDR2 YYEKEE come from the germline V gene (reference sequence). CDR3 length equals 16 residues. The CDR3 here is CASSLGGLGKTQPQHF.

The gene calls are TRBV9 and TRBJ2-3; TCRdb calls TRBD2, which cannot be checked without DNA. Looked up from germline, CDR1 is SGDLS and CDR2 is YYNGEE. The CDR3 runs 15 residues. The chain's CDR3 is CASSVSGPYRDTQYF.

The rearrangement uses TRBV2 and TRBJ2-5; the TCRdb D gene call, TRBD2, has no DNA to confirm it. The germline V gene has CDR1 SNHLY and CDR2 FYNNEI. The CDR3 contains 15 residues. CDR3 amino acids: CASRSSGRAHETQYF. Full variable domain (remainder filled in from reference TRBV2 and TRBJ2-5): EPEVTQTPSHQVTQMGQEVILRCVPISNHLYFYWYRQILGQKVEFLVSFYNNEISEKSEIFDDQFSVERPDGSNFTLKIRSTKLEDSAMYFCASRSSGRAHETQYFGPGTRLLVL.

The chain has TRBV14 and TRBJ2-3; the TCRdb call, TRBD1, lacks DNA for checking. Germline V gene lookup returns CDR1 SGHDN and CDR2 FVKESK. The length of the CDR3 is 13 residues. The chain's CDR3 is CASSRSEPGAQYF.

This chain uses TRBV6-2 or TRBV6-3 with TRBJ2-1. The CDR3 has 14 amino acids. The germline CDR1 and CDR2 sequences are MNHEY and SVGEGT. The CDR3 loop is CASSTLGSYNEQFF.

The genes are TRBV11-2 and TRBJ2-2. Germline CDR1 SGHAT, CDR2 FQNNGV. The CDR3 is 13 amino acids. The chain's CDR3 is CASSLRPSGELFF.

V is TRBV29-1 and J is TRBJ1-2; absent DNA, TCRdb's TRBD1 call cannot be checked. Per germline, CDR1 SQVTM and CDR2 ANQGSEA. The CDR3 runs 11 residues. This CDR3 reads CSVALGGGYTF. Full variable domain (remainder filled in from reference TRBV29-1 and TRBJ1-2): SAVISQKPSRDICQRGTSLTIQCQVDSQVTMMFWYRQQPGQSLTLIATANQGSEATYESGFVIDKFPISRPNLTFSTLTVSNMSPEDSSIYLCSVALGGGYTFGSGTRLTVV.

J is TRBJ1-5 and V is TRBV24-1; TCRdb designates TRBD1, a call that cannot be tested without DNA. CDR3 length: 13 amino acids. Germline lookup yields CDR1 KGHDR and CDR2 SFDVKD. The CDR3 here is CATSGGTYQPQHF.

This chain uses TRBV12-3 or TRBV12-4 with TRBJ2-3; the D call of TRBD2 rests on TCRdb alone, since no DNA is present to check it. The CDR3 spans 15 residues. CDR3 amino acids: CASSFQAGGTDTQYF.

The chain links TRBV7-6 to TRBJ2-3; TCRdb lists TRBD2, though no DNA is available to test this call. Germline V CDR1 and CDR2: SGHVS, FNYEAQ. This CDR3 contains 17 residues. CDR3 region: CASSFLLAGHDRDTQYF.

The V and J genes are TRBV7-6 and TRBJ2-5. CDR1 and CDR2 (germline): SGHVS, FNYEAQ. The CDR3 contains 13 residues. The chain's CDR3 is CASSLALGETQYF.

The chain links TRBV28 to TRBJ2-2; TCRdb's D call of TRBD1 is untestable without DNA. Germline values: CDR1 MDHEN, CDR2 SYDVKM. This CDR3 has 12 residues. Here the CDR3 reads CASRFWGRELFF. Based on the CDR3 plus reference TRBV28 and TRBJ2-2, the full variable domain is DVKVTQSSRYLVKRTGEKVFLECVQDMDHENMFWYRQDPGLGLRLIYFSYDVKMKEKGDIPEGYSVSREKKERFSLILESASTNQTSMYLCASRFWGRELFFGEGSRLTVL.